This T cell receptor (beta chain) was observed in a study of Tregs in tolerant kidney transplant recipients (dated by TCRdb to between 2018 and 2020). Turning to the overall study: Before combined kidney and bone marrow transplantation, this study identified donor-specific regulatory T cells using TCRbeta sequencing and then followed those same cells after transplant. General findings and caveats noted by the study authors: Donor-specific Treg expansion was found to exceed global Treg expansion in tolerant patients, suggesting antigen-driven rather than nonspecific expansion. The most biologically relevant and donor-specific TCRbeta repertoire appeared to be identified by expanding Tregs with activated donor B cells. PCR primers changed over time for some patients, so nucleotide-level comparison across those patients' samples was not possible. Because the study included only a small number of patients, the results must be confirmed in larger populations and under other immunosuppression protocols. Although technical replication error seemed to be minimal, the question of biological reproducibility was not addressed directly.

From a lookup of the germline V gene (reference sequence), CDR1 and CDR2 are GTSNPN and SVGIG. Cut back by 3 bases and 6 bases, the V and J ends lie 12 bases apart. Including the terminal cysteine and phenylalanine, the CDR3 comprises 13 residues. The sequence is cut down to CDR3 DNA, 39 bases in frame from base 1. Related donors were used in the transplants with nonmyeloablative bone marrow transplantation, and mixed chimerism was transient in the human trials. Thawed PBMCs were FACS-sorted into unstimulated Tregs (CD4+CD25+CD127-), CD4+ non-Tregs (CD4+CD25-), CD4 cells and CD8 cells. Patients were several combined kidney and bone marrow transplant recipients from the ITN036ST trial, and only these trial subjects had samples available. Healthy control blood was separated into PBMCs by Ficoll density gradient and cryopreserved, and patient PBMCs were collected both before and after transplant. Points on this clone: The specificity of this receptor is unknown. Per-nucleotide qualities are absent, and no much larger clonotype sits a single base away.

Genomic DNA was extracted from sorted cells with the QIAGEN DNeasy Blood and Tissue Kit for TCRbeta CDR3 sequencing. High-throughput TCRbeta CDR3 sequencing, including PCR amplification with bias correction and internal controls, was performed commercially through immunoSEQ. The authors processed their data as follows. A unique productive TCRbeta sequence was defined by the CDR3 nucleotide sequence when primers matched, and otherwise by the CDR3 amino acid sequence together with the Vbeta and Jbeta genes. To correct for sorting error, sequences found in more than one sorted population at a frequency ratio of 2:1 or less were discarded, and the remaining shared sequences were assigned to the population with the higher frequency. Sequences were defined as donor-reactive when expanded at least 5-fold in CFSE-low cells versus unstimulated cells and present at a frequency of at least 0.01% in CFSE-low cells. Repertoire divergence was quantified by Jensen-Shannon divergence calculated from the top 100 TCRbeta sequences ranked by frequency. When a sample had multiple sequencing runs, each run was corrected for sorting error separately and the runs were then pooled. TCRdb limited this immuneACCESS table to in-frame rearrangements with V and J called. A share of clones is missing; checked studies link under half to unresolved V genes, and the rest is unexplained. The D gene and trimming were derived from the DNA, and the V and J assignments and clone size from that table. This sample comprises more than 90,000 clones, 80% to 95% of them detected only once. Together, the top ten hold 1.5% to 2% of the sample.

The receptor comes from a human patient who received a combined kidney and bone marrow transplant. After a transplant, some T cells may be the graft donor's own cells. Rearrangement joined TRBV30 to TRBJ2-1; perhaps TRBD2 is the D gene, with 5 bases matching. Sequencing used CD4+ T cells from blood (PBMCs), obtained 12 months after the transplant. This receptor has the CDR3 CAWSPGEPNEQFF. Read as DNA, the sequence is TGTGCCTGGAGCCCCGGGGAACCCAATGAGCAGTTCTTC. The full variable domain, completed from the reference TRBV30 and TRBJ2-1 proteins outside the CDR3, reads SQTIHQWPATLVQPVGSPLSLECTVEGTSNPNLYWYRQAAGRGLQLLFYSVGIGQISSEVPQNLSASRPQDRQFILSSKKLLLSDSGFYLCAWSPGEPNEQFFGPGTRLTVL.